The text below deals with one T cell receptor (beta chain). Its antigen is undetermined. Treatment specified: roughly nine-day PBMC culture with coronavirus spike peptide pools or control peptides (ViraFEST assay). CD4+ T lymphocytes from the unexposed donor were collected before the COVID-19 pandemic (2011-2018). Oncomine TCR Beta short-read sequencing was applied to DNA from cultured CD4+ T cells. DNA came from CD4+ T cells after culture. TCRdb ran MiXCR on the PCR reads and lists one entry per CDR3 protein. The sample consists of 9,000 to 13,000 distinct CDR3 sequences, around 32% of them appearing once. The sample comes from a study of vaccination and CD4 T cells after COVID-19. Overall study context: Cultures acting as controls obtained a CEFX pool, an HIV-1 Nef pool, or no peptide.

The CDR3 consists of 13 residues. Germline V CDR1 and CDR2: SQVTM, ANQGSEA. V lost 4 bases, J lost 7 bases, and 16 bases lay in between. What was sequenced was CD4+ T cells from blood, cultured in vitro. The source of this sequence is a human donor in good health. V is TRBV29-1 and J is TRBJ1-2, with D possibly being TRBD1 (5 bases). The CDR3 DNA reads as TGCAGCGTTGCTCCTCAGTGGGGGTCTGGCTACACCTTC. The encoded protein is CSVAPQWGSGYTF.